This TCR beta chain appears in the sequencing data of a study of T-cell memory formation after mild COVID-19. Constant-segment primers were used for 5'RACE, and the resulting TCR alpha and TCR beta cDNA libraries carried sample barcodes and UMIs. One entry per CDR3 protein, called by TCRdb with MiXCR from the 5' RACE reads. This table holds some 330,000 distinct CDR3 sequences, roughly 20% found once. To note about this clonotype: Its antigen remains unknown.

Whole-study results and caveats: CD4+ contracting clones lay mainly in CM and EM, CD8+ ones in EMRA. Cross-reactive memory appears to have joined, as suggested by some responding clones showing up in pre-infection memory. The authors left the SARS-CoV-2 specificity of second-wave clones peaking on day 37 unconfirmed.

Material for sequencing was PBMCs or a T cell subset sorted from them (not recorded which). This TCR was sampled from an adult woman who had mild COVID-19 (a few samples of this study predate the infection). Cell type and time point are not known.

For the CDR3, the DNA is TGCAGTGGGCCGGATACGCAGTATTTT. Amino acids: CSGPDTQYF. This rearrangement joins TRBV20-1 to TRBJ2-3, with unresolved D. This CDR3 is built from 9 residues. CDR1 is DFQATT and CDR2 is SNEGSKA in the germline V gene (reference sequence). The germline V and J ends were trimmed by 7 bases and 6 bases, with 5 bases remaining between them.